What follows are 22 T cell receptor beta chains derived from one specimen sequenced in a study of beta chain features in type 1 diabetes. Isolated RNA was reverse transcribed in full, so expressed TCRB transcripts were sequenced. Assay: immunoSEQ multiplex PCR; the TCRdb copy retains only in-frame clones and omits some. Of hundreds of thousands of clones detected, 11% appear once; the ten largest clones hold 0.015%. The sample consisted of naive CD4+ T cells from blood. These receptors all come from a woman under 40 in good health.

This clone has ten or more counts. The gene calls are TRBV4-3 and TRBJ1-2; 7 positions agree with TRBD1. CDR3 size: 14 residues. The junction had 4 bases not matched to a gene; V was cut back by 4 bases and J by 2 bases. CDR1 LGHNA and CDR2 YSLEER come from the germline V gene. DNA of the CDR3: TGCGCCAGCAGCCCCCTGGGACAGAACTATGGCTACACCTTC. It translates to CASSPLGQNYGYTF.

This clone was detected only a few times. The rearrangement joins TRBV6-6 to TRBJ1-2, with D tentatively TRBD1 (5 bases). V was cut by 9 bases and J by 6 bases, with 11 bases left in between. Germline CDR1 is MNHNY and CDR2 is SVGAGI (reference sequence). The CDR3 is 11 amino acids. This chain's CDR3 is CASRQGDGYTF. CDR3 bases: TGTGCCAGTAGGCAGGGTGATGGCTACACCTTC.

The chain combines TRBV29-1 with TRBJ1-1; D unclear. V was clipped by 4 bases and J by 5 bases, with 11 bases between them. Germline values: CDR1 SQVTM, CDR2 ANQGSEA. There are 12 residues in the CDR3. CDR3 loop: CSVGLGGTEAFF. The CDR3 coding sequence is TGCAGCGTTGGTCTGGGAGGAACTGAAGCTTTCTTT.

V is TRBV25-1 and J is TRBJ2-5, with TRBD2 identical over 14 bases. CDR3 length: 16 residues. V was clipped by 3 bases and J by 2 bases; unmatched bases: 2. CDR1 and CDR2 from the germline V gene are MGHDK and SYGVNS. DNA of the CDR3: TGTGCCAGCAGTGAGGGACTAGCGGGAGCTCAAGAGACCCAGTACTTC. Amino acid sequence: CASSEGLAGAQETQYF.

The chain combines TRBV18 with TRBJ2-7, with D perhaps matching TRBD2 (6 bases). CDR3 length: 14 residues. V shed 4 bases and J shed 4 bases, with 14 bases lying between them. Per the germline V gene, CDR1 is KGHSH and CDR2 is LQKENI. CDR3 bases: TGTGCCAGCTCACTTCTCCGGGACTCATACGAGCAGTACTTC. As protein: CASSLLRDSYEQYF.

This clone was picked up a small number of times. The chain couples TRBV2 to TRBJ1-2; D unresolved. CDR1 is SNHLY and CDR2 is FYNNEI in the germline V gene. V was trimmed by 7 bases and J by 7 bases, leaving 13 bases between them. The CDR3 sequence is 12 residues long. The CDR3 coding sequence is TGTGCCAGCACTACGGAGCTGACTGGCTACACCTTC. Amino acids: CASTTELTGYTF.

The genes are TRBV7-9 and TRBJ2-5; D uncertain. V shed 3 bases and J shed 4 bases, with 9 bases lying between them. This CDR3 is built from 13 residues. Germline V gives CDR1 SEHNR, CDR2 FQNEAQ (reference sequence). The CDR3 region has the DNA TGTGCCAGCAGCTTTGAAACGGGAGAGACCCAGTACTTC. Encoded protein: CASSFETGETQYF.

The CDR3 DNA follows: TGTGCCAGCAGCTCTGGACAGGGTCTCCTGTTGGACTATGGCTACACCTTC. Its protein is CASSSGQGLLLDYGYTF. The chain couples TRBV7-9 to TRBJ1-2, with 8 bases identical to TRBD1. V shed 4 bases, J shed 3 bases, and the junction held 13 bases outside the gene matches. CDR1 SEHNR and CDR2 FQNEAQ come from the germline V gene (reference sequence). The CDR3 contains 17 residues.

The J gene is TRBJ2-2, the V gene TRBV4-3, with 8 bases aligning to TRBD2. V dropped 2 bases and J dropped 3; count of bases not matched to a gene: 5. The CDR3 runs 16 residues. CDR1 and CDR2 from the germline V gene are LGHNA and YSLEER. The CDR3 region is CASSQLSGADTGELFF. The DNA for the CDR3 is TGCGCCAGCAGCCAACTTAGCGGGGCTGACACCGGGGAGCTGTTTTTT.

This clone was found a few times. This chain joins TRBV28 and TRBJ2-1, with 10 bases aligning to TRBD2. The germline CDR1 and CDR2 sequences are MDHEN and SYDVKM. V shed 6 bases and J 5 bases; nucleotides not matched to a gene: 10. This CDR3 has 16 amino acids. CDR3 loop: CASSPSSGSRHNEQFF. CDR3 nucleotides: TGTGCCAGCAGCCCATCTAGCGGGAGTAGGCACAATGAGCAGTTCTTC.

This chain connects TRBV28 to TRBJ2-4, with 10 bases identical to TRBD1. Germline loops: CDR1 MDHEN, CDR2 SYDVKM. This CDR3 has 15 amino acids. The ends lost 5 bases at V and 4 bases at J; junction bases unmatched: 5. CDR3: CASSPTGQGKNIQYF. CDR3 nucleotides: TGTGCCAGCAGTCCTACGGGACAGGGGAAAAACATTCAGTACTTC.

The chain joins TRBV28 to TRBJ2-1; 9 bases are a match to TRBD2. Losses at the gene ends were 7 bases for V and 4 bases for J; bases not matched to a gene: 8. CDR1 MDHEN and CDR2 SYDVKM come from the germline V gene. The CDR3 sequence is 15 residues long. The CDR3 nucleotides are TGTGCCAGCATTTTTAGCGGGAGAAGTTACAATGAGCAGTTCTTC. Protein product: CASIFSGRSYNEQFF. Together with reference TRBV28 and TRBJ2-1, the CDR3 gives the full variable domain: DVKVTQSSRYLVKRTGEKVFLECVQDMDHENMFWYRQDPGLGLRLIYFSYDVKMKEKGDIPEGYSVSREKKERFSLILESASTNQTSMYLCASIFSGRSYNEQFFGPGTRLTVL.

This clone was observed a handful of times. The chain recombines TRBV5-1 with TRBJ2-7, with 8 bases lining up with TRBD1. Trimming at V came to 1 base and at J to 2 bases, leaving 5 bases not matched to a gene. Germline values: CDR1 SGHRS, CDR2 YFSETQ. The CDR3 has 15 amino acids. The CDR3 nucleotides read TGCGCCAGCAGCTTGAAGGACAGGGCGACCTACGAGCAGTACTTC. It is translated as CASSLKDRATYEQYF.

V is TRBV19 and J is TRBJ2-7, with 9 nucleotides matching TRBD1. The V segment lost 7 bases and the J segment 5 bases; nucleotides outside the gene matches: 12. Germline V gene lookup returns CDR1 LNHDA and CDR2 SQIVND (reference sequence). CDR3 length equals 15 residues. CDR3 amino acids: CASNQPGTGIDEQYF. DNA for the CDR3: TGTGCCAGTAATCAACCCGGGACAGGGATCGACGAGCAGTACTTC.

This chain joins TRBV7-9 and TRBJ2-7; 11 positions agree with TRBD2. Trimming took 5 bases from V and 7 from J; bases not matched to a gene: 10. Germline-derived CDR1 and CDR2 are SEHNR and FQNEAQ (reference sequence). This CDR3 has 15 amino acids. For the CDR3, the DNA is TGTGCCAGCAGCCCCCCGGGACTAGCGGAGGGGGAGCAGTACTTC. Translated: CASSPPGLAEGEQYF.

Remarks on this clone: The same CDR3 is also encoded by other DNA sequences in this sample. The chain links TRBV7-9 to TRBJ2-7, with D perhaps matching TRBD1 (5 bases). Deletions cut 5 bases from V and 2 bases from J, with 7 bases between. This CDR3 is 12 amino acids long. Germline values: CDR1 SEHNR, CDR2 FQNEAQ (reference sequence). The CDR3 DNA is TGTGCCAGCAGCCCAGGGCCCTACGAGCAGTACTTC. Translation gives CASSPGPYEQYF.

J is TRBJ2-7 and V is TRBV6-6, with 8 bases fitting TRBD2. The junction had 7 bases not matched to a gene; V was cut back by 5 bases and J by 1 base. The CDR3 extends over 15 amino acids. The germline gives CDR1 MNHNY, CDR2 SVGAGI (reference sequence). The CDR3: CASSPGTSRSYEQYF. CDR3 nucleotide sequence: TGTGCCAGCAGTCCCGGGACTAGTCGGTCCTACGAGCAGTACTTC.

This clone showed up just a few times. The rearrangement joins TRBV10-3 to TRBJ2-4; 14 bases agree with TRBD2. Unmatched junction bases numbered 13, after V lost 6 bases and J lost 12 bases. Germline lookup yields CDR1 ENHRY and CDR2 SYGVKD. The CDR3 is 16 amino acids. CDR3 DNA sequence: TGTGCCATCAGAGACTCAACCGGGACTAGCGGGAGTGGTCAGTACTTC. It codes for CAIRDSTGTSGSGQYF.

This chain joins TRBV28 and TRBJ2-1; 14 nucleotides align to TRBD2. This CDR3 contains 18 residues. The V gene's germline CDR1 is MDHEN and CDR2 SYDVKM. V lost 2 bases to trimming and J lost 9 bases; unmatched junction nucleotides: 12. The CDR3 loop reads CASSLNWLGLAGAGEQFF. In DNA, the CDR3 is TGTGCCAGCAGTTTAAATTGGCTGGGACTAGCGGGAGCGGGTGAGCAGTTCTTC.

This sequence joins TRBV4-3 and TRBJ2-1, with 10 nucleotides matching TRBD2. From germline, CDR1 is LGHNA and CDR2 YSLEER. The CDR3 is made up of 17 amino acids. Germline trimming cut 0 bases from V and 7 bases from J; bases unmatched to any gene: 9. Written as DNA, the CDR3 is TGCGCCAGCAGCCAAGATCCCTCTAGCGGGAGTTGGAATGAGCAGTTCTTC. Residues: CASSQDPSSGSWNEQFF.

This clone was seen a handful of times. The chain combines TRBV5-8 with TRBJ1-3, with a tentative D call TRBD1 (5 bases). This CDR3 has 13 amino acids. With 6 bases removed from V and 1 base from J, the gap between germline ends came to 8 bases. Germline V gene lookup returns CDR1 SGHTS and CDR2 YDEGEE. CDR3 in amino acids: CASTRTSGNTIYF. The CDR3 DNA is TGTGCCAGCACCCGGACATCTGGAAACACCATATATTTT.

This clone was detected a few times. An end of the junction differs from the germline gene, which may be a read error. The V gene is TRBV5-1, the J gene TRBJ2-1; the D gene is possibly TRBD2 (5 bases). Per germline, CDR1 SGHRS and CDR2 YFSETQ. This CDR3 has 11 residues. The CDR3 here is CASSLEAGLIF. The CDR3 DNA is TGCGCCAGCAGCTTGGAGGCAGGACTTATCTTC.